The clone carrying this T cell receptor beta chain showed up just a few times. The antigen is not known. These data come from a study of PD-1 blockade in classical Hodgkin lymphoma. General observations from the study: With CD4+ cells, TCR diversity rose significantly by C4D1, but not with CD8+ cells. The baseline diversity of complete responders showed similarity to that of newly diagnosed patients.

Every patient was affected by relapse after autologous stem cell transplantation, while exposure to brentuximab vedotin was not uniform. Best responses fell into complete response, partial response or progressive disease. With 4 bases removed from V and 10 bases from J, the gap between germline ends came to 16 bases. The germline gives CDR1 WNHNN, CDR2 SYGVQD (reference sequence). The CDR3 loop spans 13 amino acids. Assay: immunoSEQ multiplex PCR; the TCRdb copy retains only in-frame clones and omits some. The sample comprises more than 85,000 clones, around 90% of which are singletons, and around 2.4% rests with the top ten.

The source material was peripheral blood mononuclear cells (PBMCs), sampled before the second cycle of nivolumab. This chain links TRBV10-1 with TRBJ1-1, with a tentative D call TRBD1 (5 bases). This TCR came from a human donor with classical Hodgkin lymphoma. The CDR3 sequence is CASSAGTGSRAFF. Written as DNA, the CDR3 is TGCGCCAGCAGTGCCGGGACGGGGAGCAGAGCTTTCTTT.